Below, 21 T cell receptor beta chains from the same sample are listed, as sequenced in a study of cytomegalovirus exposure and HLA in healthy donors. This table comes from immunoSEQ multiplex PCR, and its TCRdb copy is limited to in-frame clones, with some not included. The sample lists 200,000 or so clones, 90% to 95% occurring once. The specimen sequenced was PBMCs. Source of these receptors: a woman aged 18-29 years in good health and CMV-seronegative.

The V gene is TRBV15, the J gene TRBJ2-3, with D possibly TRBD1 on 5 matching bases. Germline CDR1 and CDR2: LNHNV and YYDKDF (reference sequence). The CDR3 covers 14 residues. V lost 1 base and J 3 bases, leaving 8 bases between the germline ends. DNA of the CDR3: TGTGCCACCAGCAGAGTACCAGGGACAGATACGCAGTATTTT. Its protein is CATSRVPGTDTQYF.

This sequence joins TRBV30 and TRBJ1-3; D not resolved. This CDR3 is built from 11 residues. The germline V and J ends were trimmed by 2 bases and 4 bases, with 3 bases remaining between them. Germline CDR1 and CDR2: GTSNPN and SVGIG (reference sequence). CDR3 loop: CAWSSGNTIYF. CDR3 DNA: TGTGCCTGGAGTTCAGGAAACACCATATATTTT.

The rearrangement joins TRBV9 to TRBJ2-5; TRBD2 aligns across 9 bases. V shed 2 bases, J shed 3 bases, and the junction held 2 bases outside the gene matches. From germline, CDR1 is SGDLS and CDR2 YYNGEE. CDR3 size: 14 residues. Here the CDR3 DNA reads TGTGCCAGCAGCGTCGGGACTAGCAAAGAGACCCAGTACTTC. Translating it yields CASSVGTSKETQYF.

The rearrangement uses TRBV18 and TRBJ2-1, with TRBD2 identical over 7 bases. This CDR3 comprises 16 residues. Germline CDR1 KGHSH, CDR2 LQKENI. With V trimmed by 6 bases and J by 4 bases, 12 bases remained unmatched. The CDR3 nucleotides are TGTGCCAGCTCCCTAAACTCTAGGGGAGGGTACAATGAGCAGTTCTTC. This sequence encodes CASSLNSRGGYNEQFF.

The CDR3 DNA sequence: TGTGCCAGCAGCCTAGCGGGTGCCAAAAATGAGCAGTTCTTC. Protein: CASSLAGAKNEQFF. The chain joins TRBV27 to TRBJ2-1; 8 nucleotides match TRBD2. V dropped 6 bases and J dropped 7; count of bases not matched to a gene: 8. The V gene's germline CDR1 is MNHEY and CDR2 SMNVEV (reference sequence). The CDR3 totals 14 residues.

The chain joins TRBV19 to TRBJ1-5; 7 bases map to TRBD1. The CDR3 loop spans 17 amino acids. Germline CDR1 reads LNHDA; CDR2 reads SQIVND (reference sequence). The V gene end was trimmed by 7 bases and the J gene end by 7 bases; junction bases not matched to a gene: 19. CDR3 amino acids: CASKDRQGRPGLQPQHF. The DNA of the CDR3 is TGTGCCAGTAAGGACCGACAGGGTAGACCTGGGTTGCAGCCCCAGCATTTT.

This sequence joins TRBV9 and TRBJ2-1; 12 bases map to TRBD2. The CDR3 length is 14 residues. Germline CDR1 reads SGDLS; CDR2 reads YYNGEE. The J segment lost 6 bases and the V segment lost 5 bases, leaving 3 bases of the junction unmatched. CDR3 sequence reads: CASRATSGSNEQFF. The CDR3, as DNA: TGTGCCAGCAGAGCGACTAGCGGGAGCAATGAGCAGTTCTTC.

The V gene is TRBV6-7, the J gene TRBJ2-7; 9 bases map to TRBD1. TRBV6-7 is assigned to the ORF class and has an uncertain function. The CDR3 loop spans 15 amino acids. V shed 5 bases and J 1 base; nucleotides not matched to a gene: 6. The CDR3, as DNA: TGTGCCAGCAGTGGGGGGACAGGGCTTTCCTACGAGCAGTACTTC. It is translated as CASSGGTGLSYEQYF.

This chain connects TRBV25-1 to TRBJ2-2; possibly TRBD1 for D (5 bases). In germline, CDR1 is MGHDK, CDR2 SYGVNS. V was cut by 6 bases and J by 1 base, with 12 bases left in between. The CDR3 spans 15 residues. CDR3 bases: TGTGCCAGCAGAGCCCTGGGGCAGAACACCGGGGAGCTGTTTTTT. Protein product: CASRALGQNTGELFF.

This chain uses TRBV21-1 with TRBJ2-3; TRBD2, the table's D call, was not compared with the DNA. TRBV21-1 corresponds to a pseudogene. The CDR3 covers 16 residues. Here the CDR3 reads CASSYRGTDKTDTQYF. CDR3 nucleotides: TGTGCCAGCAGCTACCGAGGGACTGATAAAACAGATACGCAGTATTTT.

About this clone: Other DNA sequences of this sample code for an identical CDR3. The chain has TRBV30 and TRBJ2-5, with 8 positions matching TRBD2. Germline V gene sequence: CDR1 GTSNPN, CDR2 SVGIG (reference sequence). J lost 7 bases, V lost 1 base, and 8 bases had no gene match. This CDR3 comprises 14 residues. In nucleotides, the CDR3 is TGTGCCTGGAGTGGGGCCGGGGGGGTAGGGACCCAGTACTTC. This encodes CAWSGAGGVGTQYF.

The chain is built from TRBV5-1 and TRBJ2-5; perhaps TRBD2 as D (6 bases). The CDR3 loop spans 15 amino acids. The germline CDR1 and CDR2 sequences are SGHRS and YFSETQ. V was pared by 0 bases and J by 4 bases, with 13 bases between. The CDR3 coding sequence is TGCGCCAGCAGCTTGGTTTCGGGAGTGGCAGAGACCCAGTACTTC. Protein sequence: CASSLVSGVAETQYF.

In the case of this clone: The sample holds other DNA sequences that translate to the same CDR3. CDR3 in amino acids: CASSSGDNYGYTF. CDR3 coding DNA: TGTGCCAGCAGCTCGGGTGATAACTATGGCTACACCTTC. The gene calls are TRBV5-5 and TRBJ1-2; D gene uncertain. V was trimmed by 3 bases and J by 1 base, leaving 7 bases between them. Germline CDR1 reads SGHKS; CDR2 reads YYEKEE (reference sequence). The length of the CDR3 is 13 residues. Using reference TRBV5-5 and TRBJ1-2 for the parts outside the CDR3, the full variable domain is DAGVTQSPTHLIKTRGQQVTLRCSPISGHKSVSWYQQVLGQGPQFIFQYYEKEERGRGNFPDRFSARQFPNYSSELNVNALLLGDSALYLCASSSGDNYGYTFGSGTRLTVV.

The rearrangement uses TRBV6-5 and TRBJ1-1; 9 positions match TRBD1. J was trimmed by 4 bases and V by 6 bases; bases with no gene match: 9. The germline V gene has CDR1 MNHEY and CDR2 SVGAGI. The CDR3 consists of 15 residues. CDR3 nucleotide sequence: TGTGCCAGCAGCACCCTACAGGGGGCAAGCACTGAAGCTTTCTTT. Translating it yields CASSTLQGASTEAFF.

This clone was detected only once. The junction differs from germline at one of its ends, possibly a read error. This chain joins TRBV10-2 and TRBJ2-3; 7 positions agree with TRBD1. The CDR3 covers 13 residues. The V gene's germline CDR1 is WSHSY and CDR2 SAAADI. The CDR3 loop reads CASWTGSTNTQYF. In DNA form, the CDR3 reads TGCGCCAGCTGGACAGGCAGCACAAATACGCAGTATTTT.

The chain couples TRBV5-1 to TRBJ2-1, with D possibly being TRBD2 (6 bases). This CDR3 has 16 residues. CDR1 SGHRS and CDR2 YFSETQ come from the germline V gene. With 2 bases removed from V and 3 bases from J, the gap between germline ends came to 15 bases. The CDR3 sequence: CASSFDPGDFYNEQFF. For the CDR3, the DNA is TGCGCCAGCAGCTTTGATCCGGGAGACTTCTACAATGAGCAGTTCTTC.

The V gene is TRBV15, the J gene TRBJ1-1; D might be TRBD1 (5 bases). Germline V gene data show CDR1 as LNHNV and CDR2 as YYDKDF (reference sequence). The CDR3 runs to 16 residues. V was trimmed by 0 bases and J by 0 bases, leaving 11 bases between them. CDR3 loop: CATSRDRGGLNTEAFF. CDR3 nucleotide sequence: TGTGCCACCAGCAGAGATCGGGGGGGATTGAACACTGAAGCTTTCTTT. The full variable domain, its missing parts supplied by reference TRBV15 and TRBJ1-1, is DAMVIQNPRYQVTQFGKPVTLSCSQTLNHNVMYWYQQKSSQAPKLLFHYYDKDFNNEADTPDNFQSRRPNTSFCFLDIRSPGLGDTAMYLCATSRDRGGLNTEAFFGQGTRLTVV.

The chain couples TRBV10-1 to TRBJ1-1; D might be TRBD1 (5 bases). Trimming stripped 6 bases from V and 3 bases from J, with 17 bases between. CDR1 is WNHNN and CDR2 is SYGVQD in the germline V gene (reference sequence). This CDR3 spans 15 amino acids. CDR3 coding DNA: TGCGCCAGCAGAAGATCGTTGGGGGGGGACACTGAAGCTTTCTTT. Encoded protein: CASRRSLGGDTEAFF.

The chain links TRBV9 to TRBJ1-5; tentatively, D is TRBD1 (5 bases). The V end was cut by 3 bases, the J end by 0 bases, with 10 bases between. This CDR3 has 15 amino acids. The germline V gene encodes CDR1 SGDLS and CDR2 YYNGEE. DNA for the CDR3: TGTGCCAGCAGCGGTACGGGGGATAGCAATCAGCCCCAGCATTTT. It codes for CASSGTGDSNQPQHF.

The chain combines TRBV9 with TRBJ2-3; the match to TRBD2 covers 12 bases. Per germline, CDR1 SGDLS and CDR2 YYNGEE. The CDR3 covers 18 residues. V trimming: 4 bases; J trimming: 4 bases; junction bases outside the gene matches: 13. CDR3 region: CASSPNINLAGGPDTQYF. The CDR3 nucleotides are TGTGCCAGCAGCCCGAATATAAATCTAGCGGGAGGGCCAGATACGCAGTATTTT.

The CDR3 DNA sequence: TGTGCCAGCAGTGACCGGGTCGGCCCGAGCCCCTCCCGGGAGCTGTTTTTT. Amino acids: CASSDRVGPSPSRELFF. The V and J genes are TRBV25-1 and TRBJ2-2; D is unresolved. This CDR3 is 17 amino acids long. CDR1 is MGHDK and CDR2 is SYGVNS in the germline V gene. Deletions cut 3 bases from V and 9 bases from J, with 23 bases between.